This T cell receptor beta chain was captured in a study of Graves' ophthalmopathy and Graves' hyperthyroidism. Study as a whole: Specimen type is peripheral blood, obtained at initial diagnosis before any treatment.

Amplification from RNA transcripts yielded the TCR beta CDR3 regions. RT-PCR with HTBI primers came first, then second-round multiplex PCR. TCRdb used MiXCR to reprocess the multiplex PCR reads, holding one entry per CDR3 protein. The sample has about 400,000 distinct CDR3 sequences, approximately 20% seen once. This clonotype was recorded many times. CDR1 and CDR2 from the germline V gene are MNHEY and SVGAGI. The CDR3 extends over 17 amino acids. The trim removed 2 bases at V and 0 bases at J, leaving 7 bases unmatched. This TCR came from a woman between 18 and 29 years old with Graves' ophthalmopathy. This chain connects TRBV6-5 to TRBJ1-3, with TRBD1 identical over 7 bases. What was sequenced was peripheral blood. CDR3 nucleotides: TGTGCCAGCAGTTACATCCGAGGGGGCAGCTCTGGAAACACCATATATTTT. Translated: CASSYIRGGSSGNTIYF.